The TCR beta chain described here comes from a study of T cell changes during pregnancy in multiple sclerosis. V shed 5 bases and J shed 1 base, with 11 bases lying between them. The length of the CDR3 is 14 residues. Germline values: CDR1 MNHEY, CDR2 SVGAGI. The data were produced by immunoSEQ multiplex PCR, yet TCRdb's version contains in-frame clones alone and is incomplete. The sample carries roughly 85,000 clones, about nine tenths recorded once. The material was peripheral blood, obtained in the first trimester of pregnancy. The V call is TRBV6-5, the J call TRBJ1-1, with D perhaps TRBD1 (5 bases). The receptor was derived from a female donor with multiple sclerosis, enrolled in a pregnancy study. The CDR3 region is CASSLSTANTEAFF. CDR3 nucleotides: TGTGCCAGCAGTCTATCGACAGCGAACACTGAAGCTTTCTTT.